This T cell receptor beta chain was sequenced in a study of blood T cells in healthy people across ages. The CDR3 extends over 17 amino acids. Germline CDR1 SGHRS, CDR2 YFSETQ. The V and J ends lost 0 bases and 2 bases respectively, with 16 bases between them. With a J-beta primer mix and a sample-barcoded 5' primer, a second PCR ran about 7 to 12 cycles. TCRdb analysed the 5' RACE reads with MiXCR anew, one entry per CDR3 protein. The profile shows around 970,000 distinct CDR3 sequences, roughly 50% of them singletons. The chain is built from TRBV5-1 and TRBJ2-3; D is perhaps TRBD1 (7 bases). Sequencing used blood. This clonotype was sampled from a woman aged 60-75 years in good health. The CDR3 region has the DNA TGCGCCAGCAGCTTGGTCGGGGGACAGACCTTCACAGATACGCAGTATTTT. It translates to CASSLVGGQTFTDTQYF.